Presented here are 24 T cell receptor beta chains from one specimen sequenced in a study of OX40 agonist ivuxolimab in advanced cancers. Generated by immunoSEQ multiplex PCR, the TCRdb table keeps only in-frame clones and is missing some. The top ten hold around 3.5% of the sample, which has 45,000 to 65,000 clones, about nine tenths seen once. The specimen comprised CD4+ or CD8+ T cells sorted from blood, sampled in a trial of the OX40 agonist ivuxolimab. These receptors were taken from an adult with an advanced solid tumor such as melanoma, head and neck, liver or kidney cancer.

The V gene is TRBV30, the J gene TRBJ2-7; a weak D match, TRBD2 (6 bases). CDR3 size: 15 residues. V was clipped by 3 bases and J by 6 bases, with 21 bases between them. From germline, CDR1 is GTSNPN and CDR2 SVGIG (reference sequence). CDR3 coding DNA: TGTGCCTGGAGAGAAGCCGGGAGCACAGCGGGCGAGCAGTACTTC. This gives the protein CAWREAGSTAGEQYF.

The chain recombines TRBV28 with TRBJ1-5; D perhaps matches TRBD1 (6 bases). V was cut by 6 bases and J by 9 bases, with 18 bases left in between. The CDR3 covers 14 residues. Germline CDR1 and CDR2: MDHEN and SYDVKM. CDR3 sequence: CASRGGATAGPQHF. DNA for the CDR3: TGTGCCAGCAGGGGGGGGGCTACAGCGGGGCCCCAGCATTTT.

The chain combines TRBV11-2 with TRBJ2-7, with D unresolved. V was shortened by 5 bases and J by 7 bases, with 9 bases between the two germline ends. CDR1 and CDR2 (germline): SGHAT, FQNNGV. The CDR3 contains 11 residues. For the CDR3, the DNA is TGTGCCAGCAGCACTACAAGGGAGCAGTACTTC. Its translation: CASSTTREQYF.

This sequence joins TRBV6-5 and TRBJ2-3; 7 nucleotides agree with TRBD1. V shed 8 bases and J 6 bases; nucleotides not matched to a gene: 14. CDR1 and CDR2 (germline): MNHEY, SVGAGI. The CDR3 consists of 15 residues. The DNA of the CDR3 is TGTGCCAGCCGCACGACAGGGTGGGATTCGGATACGCAGTATTTT. Protein: CASRTTGWDSDTQYF.

This clone was picked up a small number of times. The rearrangement uses TRBV9 and TRBJ2-1; TRBD2 is a possible D gene (5 bases). Germline CDR1 reads SGDLS; CDR2 reads YYNGEE. The CDR3 consists of 14 residues. The ends were cut back, 0 bases at V and 8 bases at J, with 12 bases in the middle. CDR3 coding DNA: TGTGCCAGCAGCGTAGATCAGCGTAGCGATGAGCAGTTCTTC. It yields the protein CASSVDQRSDEQFF. The whole variable domain, remainder taken from reference TRBV9 and TRBJ2-1, is DSGVTQTPKHLITATGQRVTLRCSPRSGDLSVYWYQQSLDQGLQFLIQYYNGEERAKGNILERFSAQQFPDLHSELNLSSLELGDSALYFCASSVDQRSDEQFFGPGTRLTVL.

The chain has TRBV6-5 and TRBJ1-1; D remains unclear. Germline-derived CDR1 and CDR2 are MNHEY and SVGAGI. The ends were cut back, 2 bases at V and 1 base at J, with 8 bases in the middle. The CDR3 contains 14 residues. The DNA of the CDR3 is TGTGCCAGCAGTTACCAAAGAGGGAACACTGAAGCTTTCTTT. It yields the protein CASSYQRGNTEAFF.

This clone appeared a few times. The chain recombines TRBV7-9 with TRBJ2-7; D gene ambiguous. From germline, CDR1 is SEHNR and CDR2 FQNEAQ (reference sequence). This CDR3 is 14 amino acids long. The V gene lost 0 bases and the J gene lost 3 bases, with 9 bases spanning the gap. The CDR3 DNA follows: TGTGCCAGCAGCTTAGCAGAGGAGATCTACGAGCAGTACTTC. Translation gives CASSLAEEIYEQYF. Full variable domain (missing parts from reference TRBV7-9 and TRBJ2-7): DTGVSQNPRHKITKRGQNVTFRCDPISEHNRLYWYRQTLGQGPEFLTYFQNEAQLEKSRLLSDRFSAERPKGSFSTLEIQRTEQGDSAMYLCASSLAEEIYEQYFGPGTRLTVT.

The DNA of the CDR3 is TGTGCCAGCATCCTGAGGGACACAGATACGCAGTATTTT. Its protein product is CASILRDTDTQYF. The genes are TRBV5-4 and TRBJ2-3, with D possibly matching TRBD2 (5 bases). Germline V gene data show CDR1 as SGHNT and CDR2 as YYREEE (reference sequence). The CDR3 is 13 residues long. Deletions cut 6 bases from V and 2 bases from J, with 10 bases between.

The chain couples TRBV27 to TRBJ1-6; 9 nucleotides align to TRBD1. The CDR3 totals 16 residues. With 6 bases clipped from V and 0 bases from J, the junction kept 3 bases outside the gene matches. Germline-derived CDR1 and CDR2 are MNHEY and SMNVEV (reference sequence). The chain's CDR3 is CASRRQGGSYNSPLHF. The CDR3 DNA reads as TGTGCCAGCAGGCGACAGGGGGGCTCCTATAATTCACCCCTCCACTTT.

The chain uses TRBV6-5 and TRBJ1-1, with D perhaps matching TRBD1 (6 bases). Germline V lookup: CDR1 MNHEY, CDR2 SVGAGI. The ends were cut back, 5 bases at V and 4 bases at J, with 11 bases in the middle. The CDR3 sequence is 13 residues long. The CDR3 here is CASSAWGATEAFF. CDR3 in DNA: TGTGCCAGCAGTGCGTGGGGGGCCACTGAAGCTTTCTTT.

This clone was found once. In DNA, the CDR3 is TGCGCCAGCAGCCCTAGCGGGGGGACCTCCTACGAGCAGTACTTC. It specifies CASSPSGGTSYEQYF. This chain joins TRBV4-1 and TRBJ2-7, with 11 bases aligning to TRBD2. Germline CDR1 reads MGHRA; CDR2 reads YSYEKL. This CDR3 has 15 residues. The V gene end was trimmed by 4 bases and the J gene end by 0 bases; junction bases not matched to a gene: 2.

J is TRBJ1-3 and V is TRBV5-1, with D possibly matching TRBD1 (6 bases). Per germline, CDR1 SGHRS and CDR2 YFSETQ. The CDR3 has 15 residues. With 2 bases removed from V and 0 bases from J, the gap between germline ends came to 9 bases. CDR3 nucleotide sequence: TGCGCCAGCAGCTTCGGCAGGGGCTCTGGAAACACCATATATTTT. It yields the protein CASSFGRGSGNTIYF.

This clone was detected only once. The rearrangement links TRBV7-2 to TRBJ2-7; D is uncertain. V shed 3 bases and J shed 1 base, with 1 base lying between them. This CDR3 has 11 residues. Germline CDR1 SGHTA, CDR2 FQGNSA. The CDR3 spells CASSFSYEQYF. The CDR3 DNA is TGTGCCAGCAGCTTTTCCTACGAGCAGTACTTC.

The gene calls are TRBV6-1 and TRBJ1-2, with 8 bases fitting TRBD1. The CDR3 extends over 14 amino acids. J was trimmed by 7 bases and V by 3 bases; bases with no gene match: 7. Per germline, CDR1 MNHNS and CDR2 SASEGT. The CDR3 loop reads CASSDQGALSGYTF. DNA of the CDR3: TGTGCCAGCAGTGACCAGGGGGCACTGAGTGGCTACACCTTC.

The rearrangement uses TRBV28 and TRBJ1-1; D may be TRBD1 (6 bases). Germline V gene sequence: CDR1 MDHEN, CDR2 SYDVKM. V shed 4 bases and J shed 4 bases, with 16 bases lying between them. The CDR3 extends over 15 amino acids. For the CDR3, the DNA is TGTGCCAGCAGTTACCCCGGGGGGCTGGGCACTGAAGCTTTCTTT. Amino acid sequence: CASSYPGGLGTEAFF.

The chain combines TRBV27 with TRBJ2-7; D is undetermined. Trimming pared 3 bases from V and 5 bases from J, leaving 14 bases between. This CDR3 region has 14 residues. Germline V lookup: CDR1 MNHEY, CDR2 SMNVEV (reference sequence). This CDR3 is CASSFQLGQNEQYF. CDR3 nucleotide sequence: TGTGCCAGCAGTTTCCAGCTAGGGCAGAACGAGCAGTACTTC.

The rearrangement joins TRBV9 to TRBJ2-1, with D tentatively TRBD2 (6 bases). In germline, CDR1 is SGDLS, CDR2 YYNGEE. The germline V and J ends were trimmed by 0 bases and 4 bases, with 11 bases remaining between them. The CDR3 loop spans 15 amino acids. CDR3 in DNA: TGTGCCAGCAGCGTAGGGGCCGGGAGTTACAATGAGCAGTTCTTC. Its protein product is CASSVGAGSYNEQFF.

The rearrangement joins TRBV9 to TRBJ2-2; D may be TRBD1 (5 bases). V lost 6 bases to trimming and J lost 8 bases, with 20 bases between them. Looked up from germline, CDR1 is SGDLS and CDR2 is YYNGEE. The CDR3 is made up of 15 amino acids. CDR3 sequence reads: CASNRYRQSSGELFF. The CDR3 nucleotides are TGTGCCAGCAACCGATATCGACAGAGTTCAGGGGAGCTGTTTTTT.

This chain uses TRBV15 with TRBJ2-3; D unresolved. The germline gives CDR1 LNHNV, CDR2 YYDKDF (reference sequence). CDR3 size: 15 residues. Trimming took off 3 bases at V and 0 bases at J, with 10 bases between the two ends. CDR3 nucleotides: TGTGCCACCAGCAGTTTCCGGTCTAGCACAGATACGCAGTATTTT. It encodes CATSSFRSSTDTQYF.

The V gene is TRBV28, the J gene TRBJ1-5, with D possibly TRBD1 on 6 matching bases. This CDR3 region has 12 residues. With 7 bases removed from V and 5 bases from J, the gap between germline ends came to 9 bases. Germline V CDR1 and CDR2: MDHEN, SYDVKM. The CDR3 loop reads CASTGVDQPQHF. DNA of the CDR3: TGTGCCAGCACAGGGGTAGATCAGCCCCAGCATTTT. The complete variable domain, with remaining parts taken from reference TRBV28 and TRBJ1-5, reads DVKVTQSSRYLVKRTGEKVFLECVQDMDHENMFWYRQDPGLGLRLIYFSYDVKMKEKGDIPEGYSVSREKKERFSLILESASTNQTSMYLCASTGVDQPQHFGDGTRLSIL.

Here the CDR3 DNA reads TGTGCCAGCAGCCCCCGGTGGGGCAGCACTGAAGCTTTCTTT. Protein: CASSPRWGSTEAFF. This chain links TRBV11-2 with TRBJ1-1; D is perhaps TRBD1 (5 bases). Trimming pared 5 bases from V and 4 bases from J, leaving 14 bases between. The CDR3 spans 14 residues. CDR1 and CDR2 from the germline V gene are SGHAT and FQNNGV.

The chain recombines TRBV30 with TRBJ1-6; D may be TRBD1 (6 bases). The CDR3 covers 14 residues. CDR1 is GTSNPN, CDR2 SVGIG, per germline (reference sequence). V gave up 7 bases and J gave up 7 bases, with 17 bases separating them. CDR3 sequence reads: CAFLNRVSNSPLHF. The CDR3 region has the DNA TGTGCCTTTCTCAACAGGGTTTCAAATTCACCCCTCCACTTT.

The gene calls are TRBV7-9 and TRBJ2-7, with D hard to call. The CDR3 consists of 14 residues. V was pared by 3 bases and J by 7 bases, with 16 bases between. Germline CDR1 and CDR2: SEHNR and FQNEAQ (reference sequence). This CDR3 reads CASSFKGSMSEQYF. The DNA of the CDR3 is TGTGCCAGCAGCTTTAAAGGGTCTATGTCGGAGCAGTACTTC.

This chain joins TRBV10-1 and TRBJ2-3; D perhaps matches TRBD2 (5 bases). V shed 3 bases and J shed 0 bases, with 19 bases lying between them. The CDR3 has 18 residues. CDR1 and CDR2 (germline): WNHNN, SYGVQD (reference sequence). The CDR3 loop is CASSERIVEAMSTDTQYF. CDR3 DNA: TGCGCCAGCAGTGAAAGGATCGTGGAGGCTATGAGCACAGATACGCAGTATTTT.